This T cell receptor beta chain is drawn from a study of blood T cell repertoires in COVID-19. Across the whole study: COVID-19 samples, acute and convalescent, were from the United States, Italy and Spain.

TCRdb's copy holds only in-frame clones and misses some; the assay was immunoSEQ multiplex PCR. The data contain fewer than 45,000 clones, 90% of them singletons. Germline loops: CDR1 SNHLY, CDR2 FYNNEI. Trimming at V came to 1 base and at J to 4 bases, leaving 8 bases not matched to a gene. This CDR3 region has 16 residues. This clonotype was obtained from a man in his fifties or sixties with active or convalescent COVID-19. V is TRBV2 and J is TRBJ2-3; 7 nucleotides agree with TRBD1. Sequences were obtained from peripheral blood. CDR3 sequence (DNA): TGTGCCAGCAGTGAAGGGCACAGGGGTAGTGCAGATACGCAGTATTTT. This sequence encodes CASSEGHRGSADTQYF.